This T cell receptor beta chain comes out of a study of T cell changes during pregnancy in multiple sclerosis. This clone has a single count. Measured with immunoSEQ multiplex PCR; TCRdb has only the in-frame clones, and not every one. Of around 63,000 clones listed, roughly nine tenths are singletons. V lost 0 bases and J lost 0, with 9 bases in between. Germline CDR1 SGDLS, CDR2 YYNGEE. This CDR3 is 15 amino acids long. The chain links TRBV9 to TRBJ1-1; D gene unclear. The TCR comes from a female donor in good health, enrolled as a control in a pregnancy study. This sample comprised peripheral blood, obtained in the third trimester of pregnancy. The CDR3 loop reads CASSVEPGLNTEAFF. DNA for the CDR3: TGTGCCAGCAGCGTAGAGCCGGGGTTGAACACTGAAGCTTTCTTT.